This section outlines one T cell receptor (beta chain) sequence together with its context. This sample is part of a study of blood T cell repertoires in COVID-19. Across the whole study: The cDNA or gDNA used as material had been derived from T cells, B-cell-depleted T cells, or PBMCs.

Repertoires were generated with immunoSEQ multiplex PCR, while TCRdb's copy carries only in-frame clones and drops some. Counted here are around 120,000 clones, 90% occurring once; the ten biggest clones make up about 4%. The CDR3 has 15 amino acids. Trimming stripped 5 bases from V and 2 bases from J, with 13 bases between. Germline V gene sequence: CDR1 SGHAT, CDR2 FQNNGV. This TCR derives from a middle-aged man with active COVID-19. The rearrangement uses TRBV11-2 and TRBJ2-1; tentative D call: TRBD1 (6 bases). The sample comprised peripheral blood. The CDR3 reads CASSVQGYPYNEQFF. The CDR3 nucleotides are TGTGCCAGCAGCGTACAGGGTTACCCCTACAATGAGCAGTTCTTC.